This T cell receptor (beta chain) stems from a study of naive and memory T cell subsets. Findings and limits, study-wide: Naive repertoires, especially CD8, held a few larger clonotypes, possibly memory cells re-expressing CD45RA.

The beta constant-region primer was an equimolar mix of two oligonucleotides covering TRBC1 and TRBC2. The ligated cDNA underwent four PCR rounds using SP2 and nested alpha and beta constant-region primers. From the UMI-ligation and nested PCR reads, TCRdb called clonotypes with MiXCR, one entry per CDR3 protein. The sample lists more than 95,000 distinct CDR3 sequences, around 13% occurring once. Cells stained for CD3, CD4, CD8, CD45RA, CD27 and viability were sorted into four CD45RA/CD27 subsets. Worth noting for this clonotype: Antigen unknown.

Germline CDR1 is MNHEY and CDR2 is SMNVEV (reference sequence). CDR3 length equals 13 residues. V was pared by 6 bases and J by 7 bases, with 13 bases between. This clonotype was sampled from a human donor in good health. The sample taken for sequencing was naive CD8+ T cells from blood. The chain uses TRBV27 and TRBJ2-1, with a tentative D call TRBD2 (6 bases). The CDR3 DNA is TGTGCCAGCAGATACGGGAGAACTAATGAGCAGTTCTTC. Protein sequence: CASRYGRTNEQFF.